A single sample is the source of the 32 T cell receptor beta chains below, sequenced in a study of T cell changes during pregnancy in multiple sclerosis (dated by TCRdb to between 2019 and 2020). Library method: the immunoSEQ multiplex PCR assay. In its TCRdb copy, this immuneACCESS table keeps in-frame sequences only and misses some clones. Where compared with another copy, unresolved V genes explain less than half of these, and the others have no known cause. This sample holds over 50,000 clones; around 92% were observed only once. The ten most abundant clones make up 0.45% to 0.65% of the sample. Sequences were derived from CD4+ T cells from peripheral blood mononuclear cells, sampled after pregnancy. The receptors shown here come from a female donor with multiple sclerosis, enrolled in a pregnancy study.

The chain couples TRBV19 to TRBJ1-6; D is possibly TRBD1 (6 bases). The V and J ends lost 7 bases and 9 bases respectively, with 16 bases between them. Germline loops: CDR1 LNHDA, CDR2 SQIVND (reference sequence). The CDR3 sequence is 14 residues long. CDR3 loop: CASKTDRPGSPLHF. The CDR3 DNA is TGTGCCAGTAAGACCGACAGGCCCGGTTCACCCCTCCACTTT.

The V and J genes are TRBV6-5 and TRBJ2-1; D possibly corresponds to TRBD1 (6 bases). This CDR3 is built from 16 residues. Germline V gives CDR1 MNHEY, CDR2 SVGAGI. V shed 0 bases and J shed 7 bases, with 16 bases lying between them. The CDR3 bases are TGTGCCAGCAGTTACTCGACAGGATCGAGGAGGAATGAGCAGTTCTTC. Its translation is CASSYSTGSRRNEQFF.

As DNA, the CDR3 is TGTGCCAGCAGCTTAGACTCGACCAGCTCCTACAATGAGCAGTTCTTC. Its translation: CASSLDSTSSYNEQFF. The chain employs TRBV7-3 and TRBJ2-1; D call uncertain. CDR3 size: 16 residues. The germline CDR1 and CDR2 sequences are SGHTA and FQGTGA. Deletions cut 2 bases from V and 0 bases from J, with 11 bases between.

Only one count was recorded for this clone. The genes are TRBV7-2 and TRBJ2-7, with 8 positions matching TRBD2. In germline, CDR1 is SGHTA, CDR2 FQGNSA. CDR3 length equals 14 residues. Losses at the gene ends were 5 bases for V and 4 bases for J; bases not matched to a gene: 7. The CDR3 DNA sequence: TGTGCCAGCAGCCACGGGGGGGTTACTTACGAGCAGTACTTC. The encoded protein is CASSHGGVTYEQYF.

This clone was seen only once. V usage is TRBV4-2 and J usage is TRBJ2-2; D might be TRBD1 (5 bases). This CDR3 has 14 amino acids. CDR1 LGHNA and CDR2 YNFKEQ come from the germline V gene. V lost 4 bases and J 0 bases, leaving 6 bases between the germline ends. The CDR3: CASSRTTNTGELFF. CDR3 bases: TGTGCCAGCAGCCGGACAACGAACACCGGGGAGCTGTTTTTT.

The chain employs TRBV28 and TRBJ2-5; 12 nucleotides align to TRBD1. CDR1 MDHEN and CDR2 SYDVKM come from the germline V gene. CDR3 size: 17 residues. The V and J ends lost 1 base and 2 bases, in that order; junction bases with no gene match: 5. The DNA for the CDR3 is TGTGCCAGCAGTTTATTGGGACAGGGGGCGGGTCAAGAGACCCAGTACTTC. Its translation: CASSLLGQGAGQETQYF.

The chain uses TRBV19 and TRBJ1-5; 7 nucleotides match TRBD1. This CDR3 contains 12 residues. The germline V gene encodes CDR1 LNHDA and CDR2 SQIVND (reference sequence). V lost 0 bases and J lost 13; bases outside the gene matches: 3. Here the CDR3 reads CASSIDRGPQHF. In DNA form, the CDR3 reads TGTGCCAGTAGTATAGATAGGGGGCCGCAGCATTTT.

This clone was seen more than once but under ten times. The genes are TRBV4-3 and TRBJ2-7; possibly TRBD2 for D (6 bases). Trimming removed 0 bases at V and 4 bases at J, with 7 bases between. The CDR3 extends over 13 amino acids. The germline V gene encodes CDR1 LGHNA and CDR2 YSLEER. CDR3 in DNA: TGCGCCAGCAGCCAAGATCGGGGGTACGAGCAGTACTTC. The encoded protein is CASSQDRGYEQYF.

The rearrangement links TRBV5-1 to TRBJ2-7, with 8 bases aligning to TRBD1. The CDR3 is 15 amino acids. Losses at the gene ends were 4 bases for V and 5 bases for J; bases not matched to a gene: 11. Germline V gene lookup returns CDR1 SGHRS and CDR2 YFSETQ. The CDR3 region is CASSQDGQGPHEQYF. The CDR3 bases are TGCGCCAGCAGCCAGGACGGACAGGGACCCCACGAGCAGTACTTC. Filled out from reference TRBV5-1 and TRBJ2-7, the complete variable domain reads KAGVTQTPRYLIKTRGQQVTLSCSPISGHRSVSWYQQTPGQGLQFLFEYFSETQRNKGNFPGRFSGRQFSNSRSEMNVSTLELGDSALYLCASSQDGQGPHEQYFGPGTRLTVT.

V usage is TRBV23-1 and J usage is TRBJ2-1; D is perhaps TRBD2 (5 bases). Being an ORF, TRBV23-1 has a function that is uncertain. Trimming took off 0 bases at V and 6 bases at J, with 18 bases between the two ends. This CDR3 spans 17 amino acids. The CDR3 bases are TGCGCCAGCAGTCAATCGGGAGCGCCGCTTAGTCTCAATGAGCAGTTCTTC. Encoded protein: CASSQSGAPLSLNEQFF.

CDR3 DNA: TGTGCCACCAGGTTCGGGAGTGAAAAACTGTTTTTT. Translation gives CATRFGSEKLFF. This chain joins TRBV15 and TRBJ1-4; D is uncertain. Germline V gene lookup returns CDR1 LNHNV and CDR2 YYDKDF (reference sequence). Trimming shortened V by 6 bases and J by 7 bases, and 9 bases separated the two germline ends. The CDR3 length is 12 residues.

The V call is TRBV7-2, the J call TRBJ2-1; no definite D call. Germline V gives CDR1 SGHTA, CDR2 FQGNSA. This CDR3 is built from 13 residues. Deletions cut 3 bases from V and 8 bases from J, with 11 bases between. Written as DNA, the CDR3 is TGTGCCAGCAGCTTGGGCCATCGCGATGAGCAGTTCTTC. It yields the protein CASSLGHRDEQFF. Looking up the rest from reference TRBV7-2 and TRBJ2-1 gives the full variable domain: GAGVSQSPSNKVTEKGKDVELRCDPISGHTALYWYRQSLGQGLEFLIYFQGNSAPDKSGLPSDRFSAERTGGSVSTLTIQRTQQEDSAVYLCASSLGHRDEQFFGPGTRLTVL.

V and J are TRBV12-5 and TRBJ2-2, with 8 bases that match TRBD1. The CDR3 contains 17 residues. The V and J ends lost 3 bases and 5 bases, in that order; junction bases with no gene match: 11. Germline CDR1 is LGHNT and CDR2 is FRNRAP. CDR3 in DNA: TGTGCTAGTGGTTTTACGGACAGGGTGGGGGTAACCGGGGAGCTGTTTTTT. Translated, it gives CASGFTDRVGVTGELFF.

The V and J genes are TRBV28 and TRBJ1-2, with 9 bases fitting TRBD1. The germline V gene has CDR1 MDHEN and CDR2 SYDVKM. The CDR3 sequence is 14 residues long. Germline trimming cut 6 bases from V and 6 bases from J; bases unmatched to any gene: 8. Here the CDR3 reads CASSGKQGAHGYTF. The DNA for the CDR3 is TGTGCCAGCAGCGGAAAACAGGGGGCGCATGGCTACACCTTC.

The J gene is TRBJ2-1, the V gene TRBV10-3; 15 nucleotides line up with TRBD2. V shed 5 bases and J 3 bases; nucleotides not matched to a gene: 14. This CDR3 contains 20 residues. The germline CDR1 and CDR2 sequences are ENHRY and SYGVKD. The CDR3 sequence: CAISPRGLAGGPPLYNEQFF. CDR3 bases: TGTGCCATCAGTCCCCGCGGACTAGCGGGAGGGCCTCCTCTCTACAATGAGCAGTTCTTC.

The chain employs TRBV11-3 and TRBJ2-1, with 13 bases fitting TRBD2. Germline V gives CDR1 SGHNT, CDR2 YENEEA. This CDR3 is built from 16 residues. Unmatched junction bases numbered 4, after V lost 1 base and J lost 7 bases. CDR3 amino acids: CASSLGGLAGVNEQFF. CDR3 in DNA: TGTGCCAGCAGCTTAGGTGGACTAGCGGGAGTTAATGAGCAGTTCTTC.

The rearrangement uses TRBV6-5 and TRBJ2-3, with D tentatively TRBD2 (6 bases). The CDR3 length is 15 residues. V was cut by 7 bases and J by 2 bases, with 16 bases left in between. Germline values: CDR1 MNHEY, CDR2 SVGAGI. The CDR3 region is CASMLQGLYTDTQYF. The CDR3 coding sequence is TGTGCCAGCATGCTTCAGGGACTTTACACAGATACGCAGTATTTT.

The chain links TRBV7-8 to TRBJ2-2; D is undetermined. CDR1 and CDR2 (germline): SGHVS, FQNEAQ. The V gene lost 1 base and the J gene lost 0 bases, with 6 bases spanning the gap. CDR3 size: 15 residues. The CDR3: CASSLDTTNTGELFF. The CDR3, as DNA: TGTGCCAGCAGCTTAGACACCACGAACACCGGGGAGCTGTTTTTT.

The chain carries TRBV4-2 and TRBJ2-3, with TRBD2 matching 9 bases. Trimming removed 1 base from V and 4 bases from J; junction bases left unmatched: 9. Germline V gene sequence: CDR1 LGHNA, CDR2 YNFKEQ. The CDR3 has 17 residues. The CDR3 nucleotides are TGTGCCAGCAGCCAAGGCCCTGGGCGGGAGGGCGCAGATACGCAGTATTTT. Translating it yields CASSQGPGREGADTQYF.

The chain has TRBV5-1 and TRBJ2-5, with TRBD1 identical over 8 bases. V dropped 2 bases and J dropped 2; count of bases not matched to a gene: 5. Germline V gives CDR1 SGHRS, CDR2 YFSETQ. CDR3 length: 15 amino acids. Here the CDR3 DNA reads TGCGCCAGCAGCTTTCAGGGGGCAAAACAAGAGACCCAGTACTTC. Protein product: CASSFQGAKQETQYF.

This chain links TRBV11-1 with TRBJ2-1; a possible D gene is TRBD2 (6 bases). Germline values: CDR1 SGHAT, CDR2 FQDESV (reference sequence). V was trimmed by 5 bases and J by 5 bases, leaving 10 bases between them. This CDR3 is built from 13 residues. The CDR3 DNA reads TGTGCCAGCAGCCGGGGACTTAACAATGAGCAGTTCTTC. This codes for CASSRGLNNEQFF.

The genes are TRBV7-9 and TRBJ1-3; 7 nucleotides line up with TRBD1. This CDR3 comprises 16 residues. The germline V gene has CDR1 SEHNR and CDR2 FQNEAQ (reference sequence). V shed 5 bases, J shed 9 bases, and the junction held 16 bases outside the gene matches. CDR3 residues: CASSQEHVQGLGTIYF. The CDR3 region has the DNA TGTGCCAGCAGCCAAGAGCACGTACAGGGGCTTGGCACCATATATTTT. Filled out from reference TRBV7-9 and TRBJ1-3, the complete variable domain reads DTGVSQNPRHKITKRGQNVTFRCDPISEHNRLYWYRQTLGQGPEFLTYFQNEAQLEKSRLLSDRFSAERPKGSFSTLEIQRTEQGDSAMYLCASSQEHVQGLGTIYFGEGSWLTVV.

This clone has a single count. This rearrangement joins TRBV6-5 to TRBJ1-1; D is perhaps TRBD1 (5 bases). The CDR3 totals 11 residues. The germline gives CDR1 MNHEY, CDR2 SVGAGI. V lost 6 bases and J 7 bases, leaving 9 bases between the germline ends. For the CDR3, the DNA is TGTGCCAGCAGCCAGGGATTTGAAGCTTTCTTT. Translated: CASSQGFEAFF.

The rearrangement uses TRBV7-9 and TRBJ2-1; 10 bases line up with TRBD2. The CDR3 is 15 amino acids. Germline-derived CDR1 and CDR2 are SEHNR and FQNEAQ (reference sequence). The trim removed 5 bases at V and 7 bases at J, leaving 8 bases unmatched. CDR3 nucleotides: TGTGCCAGCAGCCTAACTAGCGGGATGTTTAATGAGCAGTTCTTC. This codes for CASSLTSGMFNEQFF.

The chain carries TRBV28 and TRBJ2-5; 7 bases agree with TRBD2. This CDR3 is built from 16 residues. With 3 bases clipped from V and 5 bases from J, the junction kept 12 bases outside the gene matches. Germline V gene lookup returns CDR1 MDHEN and CDR2 SYDVKM. This CDR3 reads CASSLIRGGSRETQYF. The DNA for the CDR3 is TGTGCCAGCAGTTTGATTCGAGGCGGGAGCAGGGAGACCCAGTACTTC.

This clone appeared once. The rearrangement links TRBV27 to TRBJ1-4, with TRBD1 as a possible D gene (5 bases). The CDR3 is 14 amino acids. The ends were cut back, 1 base at V and 6 bases at J, with 9 bases in the middle. Germline CDR1 is MNHEY and CDR2 is SMNVEV (reference sequence). The CDR3 bases are TGTGCCAGCAGTTTATTAGGGGTTGATGAAAAACTGTTTTTT. Residues: CASSLLGVDEKLFF.

The V and J genes are TRBV4-2 and TRBJ1-1; D unresolved. CDR1 and CDR2 (germline): LGHNA, YNFKEQ. This CDR3 comprises 16 residues. The V gene lost 0 bases and the J gene lost 4 bases, with 15 bases spanning the gap. CDR3 region: CASSQDGGGAGTEAFF. Written as DNA, the CDR3 is TGTGCCAGCAGCCAAGATGGAGGAGGTGCGGGCACTGAAGCTTTCTTT.

The V gene is TRBV6-1, the J gene TRBJ1-1, with D possibly matching TRBD1 (5 bases). Trimming left V 6 bases short and J 4 bases short, with 9 bases between. The CDR3 runs 12 residues. CDR1 is MNHNS, CDR2 SASEGT, per germline. The CDR3, as DNA: TGTGCCAGCAGAGCGGGGCTCACTGAAGCTTTCTTT. Protein product: CASRAGLTEAFF.

The rearrangement links TRBV28 to TRBJ2-2; a weak D match, TRBD2 (6 bases). The CDR3 length is 16 residues. V lost 1 base and J 1 base, leaving 10 bases between the germline ends. Looked up from germline, CDR1 is MDHEN and CDR2 is SYDVKM. DNA for the CDR3: TGTGCCAGCAGTTTATACGGGAGCGGGAACACCGGGGAGCTGTTTTTT. Translating it yields CASSLYGSGNTGELFF.

The chain has TRBV12-5 and TRBJ2-7; 8 positions match TRBD1. There are 16 residues in the CDR3. CDR1 and CDR2 from the germline V gene are LGHNT and FRNRAP. Trimming removed 3 bases from V and 2 bases from J; junction bases left unmatched: 9. The chain's CDR3 is CASGLQQGAQAYEQYF. The CDR3 coding sequence is TGTGCTAGTGGTTTACAGCAGGGGGCGCAGGCCTACGAGCAGTACTTC.

This clone was seen only a few times. V and J are TRBV20-1 and TRBJ2-7, with a tentative D call TRBD2 (6 bases). With 5 bases removed from V and 4 bases from J, the gap between germline ends came to 9 bases. The length of the CDR3 is 11 residues. Germline CDR1 and CDR2: DFQATT and SNEGSKA (reference sequence). The CDR3 protein is CSALTRYEQYF. CDR3 nucleotides: TGCAGTGCTCTGACTAGGTACGAGCAGTACTTC.

The chain recombines TRBV5-1 with TRBJ2-2; D unresolved. The germline V and J ends were trimmed by 5 bases and 4 bases, with 12 bases remaining between them. The germline V gene has CDR1 SGHRS and CDR2 YFSETQ. The CDR3 has 14 residues. CDR3 coding DNA: TGCGCCAGCAGGGTGGGCCATAGCACCGGGGAGCTGTTTTTT. Protein sequence: CASRVGHSTGELFF. Looking up the rest from reference TRBV5-1 and TRBJ2-2 gives the full variable domain: KAGVTQTPRYLIKTRGQQVTLSCSPISGHRSVSWYQQTPGQGLQFLFEYFSETQRNKGNFPGRFSGRQFSNSRSEMNVSTLELGDSALYLCASRVGHSTGELFFGEGSRLTVL.